A selection of T cell receptor beta chains follows, all from one sample in a study of human T cells and chemical hapten exposure. TCRdb reprocessed the RACE reads via MiXCR and lists one record per CDR3 protein. This sample yields about 54,000 distinct CDR3 sequences, of which about 9.9% are seen a single time; roughly 1.7% belongs to the top ten. The sample in question was whole blood, obtained in connection with sensitization to the hapten diphenylcyclopropenone (DPC). The receptor set was obtained from a woman aged 50 to 60 with alopecia areata. Some clones in this sample may be carry-over from other donors' samples. Both conserved end residues are part of each CDR3. A D gene is named only where the DNA matches it firmly. Expanded clones get a size class; other rows say once, few or many, or leave the size out.

TRBJ1-2,TRBV7-2,14,few,TRBD1,TGTGCCACAACGAAACAGGGGGACAGCTATGGCTACACCTTC,CATTKQGDSYGYTF
TRBJ2-3,TRBV5-8,16,many,TRBD1,TGTGCCAGCAGAACCGACAGGGGATACCACACAGATACGCAGTATTTT,CASRTDRGYHTDTQYF
TRBJ1-4,TRBV11-2,18,few,-,TGTGCCAGCAGCTTAGCCCTATTTGGGGGGACAACTAATGAAAAACTGTTTTTT,CASSLALFGGTTNEKLFF
TRBJ2-7,TRBV12-3/TRBV12-4,15,-,TRBD2,TGTGCCAGCCTCAGGAGGAGCGGGAGGGGATACGAGCAGTACTTC,CASLRRSGRGYEQYF
TRBJ2-7,TRBV7-8,16,-,-,TGTGCCAGCAGCTCGGGGGGCGCCTTGCTCTCCTACGAGCAGTACTTC,CASSSGGALLSYEQYF
TRBJ2-5,TRBV5-6,15,few,TRBD2,TGTGCCAGCAGCTTGGTTAGCGGGAGGGCCGGGACCCAGTACTTC,CASSLVSGRAGTQYF
TRBJ1-5,TRBV20-1,14,few,-,TGCAGTGCTAGATCTGGGACATTATCGCAGCCCCAGCATTTT,CSARSGTLSQPQHF
TRBJ2-3,TRBV24-1,14,few,TRBD2,TGTGCCACCAGTGATCCGGGACTAGCAGATACGCAGTATTTT,CATSDPGLADTQYF
TRBJ1-6,TRBV28,13,-,-,TGTGCCAGGAAAACAGGGTTGTCTTCACCCCTCCACTTT,CARKTGLSSPLHF
TRBJ1-1,TRBV29-1,13,few,-,TGCAGCGTTGATGCCAGCGTGAACACTGAAGCTTTCTTT,CSVDASVNTEAFF
TRBJ2-3,TRBV5-1,12,-,-,TGCGCCAGCAGCTTGGGAGCAGATACGCAGTATTTT,CASSLGADTQYF
TRBJ1-1,TRBV28,15,-,TRBD1,TGTGCCAGCAGTTTCTTAGGGGGCGCGGACACTGAAGCTTTCTTT,CASSFLGGADTEAFF
TRBJ1-2,TRBV11-2,15,many,-,TGTGCCAGCAGGCCTGGGACTCCGATTAACTATGGCTACACCTTC,CASRPGTPINYGYTF
TRBJ1-3,TRBV7-6,16,many,-,TGTGCCAGCAGCGGAGCAAGGGGTGCGAGAGGAAACACCATATATTTT,CASSGARGARGNTIYF
TRBJ2-2,TRBV6-6,15,few,TRBD1,TGTGCCAGCAGATCAACAGGGGGCAACACCGGGGAGCTGTTTTTT,CASRSTGGNTGELFF
TRBJ1-3,TRBV11-2,16,-,-,TGTGCCAGCAGCTCCACGGGGGGTAGCTCTGGAAACACCATATATTTT,CASSSTGGSSGNTIYF
TRBJ2-3,TRBV7-7,14,-,TRBD2,TGTGCTAGCAGCTTGACTAGCGGCACAGATACGCAGTATTTT,CASSLTSGTDTQYF
TRBJ2-1,TRBV12-3/TRBV12-4,16,many,TRBD2,TGTGCCAGCAGTCGAGCGGGAGGGAGCTCCTACAATGAGCAGTTCTTC,CASSRAGGSSYNEQFF
TRBJ1-1,TRBV12-3/TRBV12-4,14,many,-,TGTGCCAGCAGCCGGGACACCTACAACACTGAAGCTTTCTTT,CASSRDTYNTEAFF
TRBJ1-3,TRBV4-1,14,many,-,TGCGCCAGCAGCCAAGATCAGGGTTGGAACACCATATATTTT,CASSQDQGWNTIYF
TRBJ1-1,TRBV7-2,14,-,-,TGTGCCAGCAGCCCTTCAGTGTTACGCACTGAAGCTTTCTTT,CASSPSVLRTEAFF
TRBJ1-2,TRBV5-1,15,few,-,TGCGCCAGCAGCTCCAGCTCCCCGGCTCCAGGAGGCTACACCTTC,CASSSSSPAPGGYTF
TRBJ2-5,TRBV3-1,13,few,-,TGTGCCAGCAGCCAAGCTGGTCAAGAGACCCAGTACTTC,CASSQAGQETQYF
TRBJ1-2,TRBV14,14,-,TRBD1,TGTGCCAGCAGCCCGGGACAGGGTCGCTACGGCTACACCTTC,CASSPGQGRYGYTF
TRBJ2-5,TRBV4-2,16,many,TRBD1,TGTGCCAGCAGCCAAGATGGGACAGGGGGCTACGAGACCCAGTACTTC,CASSQDGTGGYETQYF
TRBJ2-7,TRBV29-1,13,many,TRBD1,TGCAGCGCGAGTCTAGGACAGGCCTACGAGCAGTACTTC,CSASLGQAYEQYF
TRBJ2-1,TRBV28,11,-,-,TGTGCCAGCAACCTTAACAATGAGCAGTTCTTC,CASNLNNEQFF
TRBJ1-3,TRBV9,12,few,-,TGTGCCAGCAGCGGATTCAGAAACACCATATATTTT,CASSGFRNTIYF
TRBJ2-7,TRBV27,13,many,-,TGTGCCAGCAGCCCGGGTAGGTTTCGCGAGCAGTACTTC,CASSPGRFREQYF
TRBJ2-5,TRBV3-1,15,-,-,TGTGCCAGCAGCCAAGAATGGGGATGGAGAGAGACCCAGTACTTC,CASSQEWGWRETQYF
TRBJ2-5,TRBV5-1,16,-,-,TGCGCCAGCAGCGCATATTCTAGCGCCTCCGGGCAGACCCAGTACTTC,CASSAYSSASGQTQYF
TRBJ1-2,TRBV4-1,14,-,TRBD1,TGCGCCAGCAGCCATCCCACAGGGGGCGGAGGCTACACCTTC,CASSHPTGGGGYTF
TRBJ2-7,TRBV18,13,-,TRBD2,TGTGCCAGCTCAAAGGGGCGGGGGTACGAGCAGTACTTC,CASSKGRGYEQYF
TRBJ2-2,TRBV12-3/TRBV12-4,13,many,TRBD2,TGTGCCGGCCATAGCGGGAGTCCCGGGGAGCTGTTTTTT,CAGHSGSPGELFF
TRBJ1-4,TRBV6-1,14,-,-,TGTGCCAGCACGAGGAGGTTCTTAGATGAAAAACTGTTTTTT,CASTRRFLDEKLFF
TRBJ2-7,TRBV18,15,few,TRBD2,TGTGCCAGCTCACCGCGGACTAGCGGGATCAACGAGCAGTACTTC,CASSPRTSGINEQYF
TRBJ2-7,TRBV11-2,14,many,TRBD1,TGTGCCAGCACGCGGGACAGGGTCGCCTACGAGCAGTACTTC,CASTRDRVAYEQYF
TRBJ1-1,TRBV28,15,many,TRBD1,TGTGCCAGCAGTGGGGGGGACAGCTTGAACACTGAAGCTTTCTTT,CASSGGDSLNTEAFF
TRBJ1-4,TRBV7-2,14,-,-,TGTGCCAGCAGCTTAAGGGGCTATAATGAAAAACTGTTTTTT,CASSLRGYNEKLFF
TRBJ1-1,TRBV15,14,-,-,TGTGCCACCAGCAGAGATGGGAGGCGGAATGAAGCTTTCTTT,CATSRDGRRNEAFF
TRBJ2-1,TRBV7-2,15,-,-,TGTGCCAGCAGCTATGGGCGGACCTCCTACAATGAGCAGTTCTTC,CASSYGRTSYNEQFF
TRBJ2-2,TRBV28,13,many,TRBD2,TGTGCCAGCATAGCGGGCGGGACCGGGGAGCTGTTTTTT,CASIAGGTGELFF
TRBJ1-5,TRBV9,13,many,-,TGTGCCAGCAGCGTAGGTAACGATCAGCCCCAGCATTTT,CASSVGNDQPQHF
TRBJ2-2,TRBV29-1,15,-,-,TGCAGCTCGACTTCGGGGTTCGGGGGCACCGGGGAGCTGTTTTTT,CSSTSGFGGTGELFF
TRBJ2-1,TRBV7-9,13,-,-,TGTGCCAGCAGCCTGGCAGGAGACCATGAGCAGTTCTTC,CASSLAGDHEQFF
TRBJ1-2,TRBV29-1,13,few,-,TGCAGCGTTTTTGATTGGGGAGAGCGTGGCTACACCTTC,CSVFDWGERGYTF
TRBJ2-7,TRBV24-1,13,many,-,TGTGCCACCCAGGGTCCGGCCTCCTACGAGCAGTACTTC,CATQGPASYEQYF
TRBJ2-3,TRBV7-9,15,few,-,TGTGCCAGCAGCTTTTTGTCAGGGCGCACAGATACGCAGTATTTT,CASSFLSGRTDTQYF
TRBJ1-2,TRBV6-2/TRBV6-3,13,many,TRBD1,TGTGCCAGCAGAGGACAGGGGGCGCGAGGCTACACCTTC,CASRGQGARGYTF
TRBJ2-5,TRBV5-1,11,few,-,TGCGCCAGCGCCTTCCAAGAGACCCAGTACTTC,CASAFQETQYF
TRBJ1-5,TRBV19,13,-,-,TGTGCCAGTACGGGGGCGAGCAATCAGCCCCAGCATTTT,CASTGASNQPQHF
TRBJ2-1,TRBV7-8,12,-,-,TGTGCCAGCAGTCTTCATTGGAATGAGCAGTTCTTC,CASSLHWNEQFF
TRBJ1-2,TRBV6-5,16,many,-,TGTGCCAGCAGTTACTCGAGGTCAGGGACTAACTATGGCTACACCTTC,CASSYSRSGTNYGYTF
TRBJ2-2,TRBV29-1,14,many,-,TGCAGCGTTGAGGGACCCACGAACACCGGGGAGCTGTTTTTT,CSVEGPTNTGELFF